This note documents a single T cell receptor beta chain sequence. Its target antigen remains unknown. One base away there is no much larger clone; base qualities are not given. These data originate in a study of cytomegalovirus exposure and HLA in healthy donors (TCRdb year 2017). Background on the whole study: An earlier analysis of several hundred of the donors reported 250 to 350 Gb of sequence data and 95 million to 130 million unique TCR beta sequences obtained from about 180 million T cells. An early release covering 550 to 650 HLA-typed donors comprised about 290 gigabases of sequencing data and roughly 85 million unique TCR sequences. Of the 398 genotyped donors, 81% fell in the genetic ancestry cluster associated with self-reported Caucasian donors. The study aimed to test whether cataloging public T cell receptors could reveal signatures of past pathogen exposure. The T cell repertoires of 700 or so subjects were profiled by immunosequencing and related to cytomegalovirus serostatus. Besides the first cohort of roughly 640 subjects, a separate validation cohort made up of over 100 different subjects was used. To predict cytomegalovirus infection status, the study brought together high-throughput TCR immunosequencing, statistical association of individual TCRs with disease status, and machine learning. A later analysis re-analyzed previously published TCR beta repertoires from 550 to 700 donors and added high-resolution HLA genotyping to study TCR occurrence patterns. The later analysis used no new phenotypic data to find candidate immune exposures, relying instead on TCR beta sequences and their occurrence across donors. In an earlier analysis of 587 of the donors, high-throughput TCR beta sequencing was used to judge whether each TCR beta V gene segment behaved as functional or pseudogenic. Donor age, sex, ethnicity and CMV serostatus were compiled alongside the repertoire data. A later genetic analysis used genome-wide SNP genotypes for about 65% of the 666 donors, treating that subset as a discovery cohort. Every repertoire in the discovery cohort had been generated on one and the same sequencing platform. HLA typing covered class I and class II loci at four-digit resolution. The number of donors typed differed by locus, with about 629-630 for A, B, C, DRB1 and DQB1, around 560 for DQA1, 606 for DPA1, and some 470 for DPB1. About five DR-DQ haplotypes were treated as single units for association and clustering because of strong linkage in the cohort. Among about 370 genotyped donors of the cohort, an average of roughly 230,000 unique TCR beta nucleotide sequences was sequenced per donor, of which about 19% were non-productive.

Receptor amplification or capture employed the immunoSEQ multiplex PCR assay. For the multiplex PCR, a mixture combining 60 forward primers for TCR Vbeta segments and 13 reverse primers for TCR Jbeta segments was used. The CDR3 region of rearranged TCR beta genes was amplified from genomic DNA with a multiplex PCR assay. The amplified TCR beta libraries were sequenced on the Illumina HiSeq System as 87-base-pair reads. On the study's bioinformatics: A later analysis tallied roughly 80 million unique TCR beta chains across the 650 to 750 repertoires, and about 10 million of those chains were shared by two or more donors. A nearest-neighbor algorithm error-corrected the raw reads and collapsed the reads into unique sequences, merging closely related sequences to remove PCR and sequencing errors. CDR3 sequences were aligned to IMGT reference sequences to assign V, D and J gene segments. For a sequence to be retained, at least a six-nucleotide match to both a V gene segment and a J gene segment was required. A rearrangement counted as productive if the CDR3 had no stop codons and remained in frame with V and J, and every other rearrangement counted as non-productive. CDR3 was defined according to IMGT convention as the region running from the second conserved V-encoded cysteine to the conserved J-encoded phenylalanine. The earlier analysis of about 610 of the donors excluded sequences that lacked an unambiguous match to a single V gene segment. An earlier analysis of approximately 590 of the donors classified V segments as functional when productive rearrangements were above 56.7% and as segregating when the standard deviation between donors was above 5%. A statistical classification framework was built to diagnose cytomegalovirus status from the catalog of TCR beta chain sequences. In a later analysis, V and J genes were assigned by comparing TCR nucleotide sequences against IMGT/GENE-DB human TR gene sequences. Using the TCRdist pipeline, a later analysis assigned CDR3 sequences along with most-parsimonious VDJ recombination scenarios. A later analysis defined each TCR beta chain by its CDR3 amino acid sequence plus V-gene family, and excluded reads lacking a unique V-gene family. A later analysis removed 500 to 650 highly shared, low-generation-probability nucleotide sequences to deal with suspected cross-contamination and a sequencing artifact. In a later analysis, a clonal expansion index was calculated for each public chain from normalized within-repertoire ranks of inferred template counts. In a later analysis, generation probabilities were computed with a VDJ recombination model fitted to out-of-frame rearrangements, and the resulting probabilities were checked against IGoR. In a later analysis, hypergeometric tests were used to score TCR-TCR, TCR-HLA and TCR-CMV co-occurrence, with a repertoire-size bias correction applied to TCR pairs. In a later analysis, false discovery rates were estimated by permuting HLA or CMV assignments 20 times. A later analysis grouped co-occurring TCRs with DBSCAN, adding TCRdist sequence similarity when clustering within HLA-allele-positive subsets. Repertoires with fewer than 30,000 or more than 120,000 public chains, plus five repertoires with anomalous nucleotide sharing, were excluded from co-occurrence clustering. TCRdb holds this immuneACCESS table with in-frame rearrangements only. Some clones are missing; in checked studies, unresolved V genes explain under half, and the rest has no known cause. V and J calls and clone size follow that table, whereas D and trimming were derived from the DNA. In this sample the table shows around 160,000 clones, 60% to 80% of which occur a single time. About 6.7% of the sample is taken by the ten largest.

The V end gives up 3 bases and the J end 5 bases, leaving 8 bases in the junction not matched to a gene. As encoded in the germline V gene (reference sequence), CDR1 is SGHKS while CDR2 is YYEKEE. The CDR3 sequence holds 16 residues, the cysteine and phenylalanine included. The read is trimmed to its CDR3 DNA, 48 bases read in frame from base 1. What the study reported, not specific to this receptor: Correlated functional status among segregating V segments might be attributable to linkage disequilibrium, but an unknown experimental factor could not be ruled out. An association between a missense DCLRE1C variant and V-gene and J-gene trimming of TCR beta chains was found in a later genetic analysis and replicated in an independent cohort. HLA typing was unavailable for some donors at each locus, so association tests used only the typed subset. The cohort was sequenced for TCR beta chains only, and without alpha or paired-chain data the features that could be detected were limited. Immune exposure information for the cohort was limited to CMV serostatus. A later analysis found that TCR association rates varied across HLA loci, with DRB1 alleles showing the most associated TCRs and HLA-C alleles the fewest. A later analysis associated about 18,000 TCR beta sequences with specific HLA alleles at a false discovery rate of 0.05. Most TCR sequences were observed very rarely across donors, whereas some public TCRs were present in many individuals. Presence/absence analyses assumed roughly uniform sequencing depth across donors, an assumption that may not hold. Most CMV-associated TCR beta chains appeared to be HLA-restricted in a later analysis, and the HLA associations seemed to be driven largely by CMV exposure. A total of 164 TCR beta chains were listed by the study as associated with cytomegalovirus. An earlier analysis of some 590 of the donors showed that most TCR beta V segments appeared in productive rearrangements either about 87% or about 30% of the time, which broadly matched IMGT annotations. In vitro tests confirmed that a few of the cytomegalovirus-associated TCR beta chains recognize cytomegalovirus antigens. Compared with the approximately 700-donor mean, donors in an Asian-associated ancestry cluster had fewer N-insertions in productive TCRs, according to a later genetic analysis. Because the 87-base-pair reads could not distinguish some IMGT-functional V segments, including TRBV6-2 and TRBV6-3, those segments were excluded. When HLA alleles, especially DR and DQ, strongly co-occurred, TCR associations were difficult to assign to individual alleles. According to a later analysis, parvovirus B19, influenza, CMV and Epstein-Barr virus appeared linked to several top co-occurrence clusters. A further reported finding was that TCR beta sequences accurately predicted the HLA-A and HLA-B alleles for most subjects in the first cohort. In both the original and validation cohorts, the classifier was reported to diagnose cytomegalovirus status with high specificity and sensitivity. The sequencing pipeline was judged likely to have produced a cluster of highly shared sequence variants as a technical artifact. Some 16 rarely observed V segments, including chromosome 9 orphons, were excluded from the earlier analysis of 550 to 700 of the donors because counts were too low. A later analysis found that HLA-associated TCR beta chains were more clonally expanded and had lower generation probabilities than equally common non-associated chains. The authors suggested that the approach could potentially be generalized to other disease states and immunological phenotypes.

The cohort comprised around 700 healthy bone marrow donors. Cohort members were all nominally healthy when sampled, although unrecorded immune exposures were likely present. The donor was CMV seropositive and was included in the group of 250 to 350 seropositive cohort members. A peripheral blood sample was provided by each donor, and peripheral blood mononuclear cells were used for TCR beta sequencing. Genomic DNA extraction from the blood cell samples was performed with the Qiagen DNeasy Blood Extraction Kit. The V and J genes are TRBV5-5 and TRBJ1-4, and TRBD1 aligns with 9 junction nucleotides. This TCR derives from a woman aged 35 to 49 in good health and CMV-seropositive. The sample was PBMCs. In nucleotide form, the sequence is TGTGCCAGCAGCTCGACTTGGGGGACAGGGAATGAAAAACTGTTTTTT. Translated, it gives CASSSTWGTGNEKLFF.